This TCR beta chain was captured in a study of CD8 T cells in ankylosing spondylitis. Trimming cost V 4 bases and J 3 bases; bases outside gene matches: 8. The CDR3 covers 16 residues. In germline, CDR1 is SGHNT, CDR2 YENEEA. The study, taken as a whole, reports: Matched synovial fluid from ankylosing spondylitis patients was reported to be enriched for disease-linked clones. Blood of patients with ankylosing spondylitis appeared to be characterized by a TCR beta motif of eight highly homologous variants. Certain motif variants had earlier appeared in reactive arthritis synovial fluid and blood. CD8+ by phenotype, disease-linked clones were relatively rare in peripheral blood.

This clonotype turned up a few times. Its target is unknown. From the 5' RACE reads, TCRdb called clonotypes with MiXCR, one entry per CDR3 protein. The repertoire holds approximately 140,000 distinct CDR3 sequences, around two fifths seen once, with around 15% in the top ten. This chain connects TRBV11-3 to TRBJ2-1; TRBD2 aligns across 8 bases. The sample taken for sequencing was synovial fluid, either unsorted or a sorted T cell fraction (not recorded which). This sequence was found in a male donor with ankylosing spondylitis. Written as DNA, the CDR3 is TGTGCCAGCAGCTCGGATAGCGGGGTGAGCTACAATGAGCAGTTCTTC. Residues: CASSSDSGVSYNEQFF.